Shown below are 17 T cell receptor beta chains from a single sample sequenced in a study of regulatory T cells in long-lasting Graves disease. The time point here: newly diagnosed GD, antithyroid drugs for less than 3 months. The TCR library was prepared using RNA isolated from PBMCs. Relying on iRepertoire HTBI primers and Arm-PCR of CDR3 regions, the team built TCR beta libraries. TCRdb used MiXCR to reprocess the multiplex PCR reads, holding one entry per CDR3 protein. The sample shows hundreds of thousands of distinct CDR3 sequences, roughly 14% of them seen only once. These data are also associated with another study on T cells in Graves' hyperthyroidism and ophthalmopathy.

Sequenced material: peripheral blood mononuclear cells (PBMCs), taken at new diagnosis, from a patient treated with antithyroid drugs. The receptors come from a man aged 25-45 years with Graves disease.

This clonotype was observed a single time. Possible read error: a much larger clone is one base away. The chain carries TRBV27 and TRBJ2-3, with D possibly matching TRBD2 (6 bases). From germline, CDR1 is MNHEY and CDR2 SMNVEV (reference sequence). V lost 10 bases, J lost 6 bases, and 17 bases lay in between. The CDR3 is 13 residues long. The CDR3 bases are TGTGCCATCAGCCTGGGGACTGCTGATACGCAGTATTTT. Amino acid sequence: CAISLGTADTQYF.

This clonotype was counted ten times or more. Germline and junction disagree at one end, which may indicate a read error. The chain employs TRBV27 and TRBJ1-4; tentative D call: TRBD1 (6 bases). The germline gives CDR1 MNHEY, CDR2 SMNVEV (reference sequence). The length of the CDR3 is 14 residues. CDR3 residues: CALPPRTDNGKLFF. As DNA, the CDR3 is TGTGCCTTACCTCCCCGGACAGACAATGGAAAACTGTTTTTT.

The J gene is TRBJ1-3, the V gene TRBV12-5; 9 bases are shared with TRBD1. Germline CDR1 reads LGHNT; CDR2 reads FRNRAP. J was trimmed by 3 bases and V by 4 bases; bases with no gene match: 7. The length of the CDR3 is 16 residues. The CDR3 DNA is TGTGCTAGTGGTTGGGAAACAGGGGGCATTGGAAACACCATATATTTT. Protein sequence: CASGWETGGIGNTIYF.

This chain connects TRBV2 to TRBJ1-4, with 8 bases that match TRBD1. Trimming took 4 bases from V and 8 from J; bases not matched to a gene: 6. In germline, CDR1 is SNHLY, CDR2 FYNNEI. This CDR3 is 14 amino acids long. CDR3 sequence: CASSVQGAREKLFF. The CDR3 DNA is TGTGCCAGCAGTGTCCAGGGGGCACGAGAAAAACTGTTTTTT.

Note on this clonotype: A junction boundary mismatches the germline segment, possibly from a read error. The chain is built from TRBV2 and TRBJ1-1; 8 positions match TRBD1. Germline CDR1 SNHLY, CDR2 FYNNEI. This CDR3 has 15 residues. DNA for the CDR3: TGTGCCAGCAGGCGGGACAGGAGCATGAATACTGAAGCTTTCTTT. Its protein product is CASRRDRSMNTEAFF. The full variable domain, with the rest looked up from reference TRBV2 and TRBJ1-1, is EPEVTQTPSHQVTQMGQEVILRCVPISNHLYFYWYRQILGQKVEFLVSFYNNEISEKSEIFDDQFSVERPDGSNFTLKIRSTKLEDSAMYFCASRRDRSMNTEAFFGQGTRLTVV.

This chain links TRBV20-1 with TRBJ2-1, with D possibly being TRBD2 (7 bases). Gene TRBJ2-5 matches the end of the DNA better, so the J call may be wrong. This CDR3 contains 15 residues. Germline V gene lookup returns CDR1 DFQATT and CDR2 SNEGSKA (reference sequence). This chain's CDR3 is CSARADERGGETQYF. The CDR3, as DNA: TGCAGTGCTAGAGCCGACGAGAGGGGGGGAGAGACCCAGTACTTC.

This clonotype has a count of ten or more. The chain is built from TRBV5-1 and TRBJ2-7, with no clear D. Germline CDR1 SGHRS, CDR2 YFSETQ. This CDR3 is 14 amino acids long. The V end was cut by 0 bases, the J end by 1 base, with 8 bases between. CDR3 sequence reads: CASSLETASYEQYF. CDR3 nucleotide sequence: TGCGCCAGCAGCTTGGAGACGGCTTCCTACGAGCAGTACTTC.

About this clonotype: This may be a read error: a much more frequent sequence differs by one nucleotide. A read error is likely, as this CDR3 ends without the conserved phenylalanine or tryptophan. V is TRBV6-1 and J is TRBJ2-3, with 12 bases lining up with TRBD2. Germline CDR1 is MNHNS and CDR2 is SASEGT. The CDR3 consists of 17 residues. V lost 4 bases to trimming and J lost 5 bases; unmatched junction nucleotides: 10. CDR3 residues: CASSGPKTSGRKDTQYL. The CDR3 DNA sequence: TGTGCCAGCAGTGGACCAAAAACTAGCGGGAGGAAAGATACGCAGTATCTT.

The sample holds many counts of this clonotype. The rearrangement links TRBV2 to TRBJ2-1; the D gene is possibly TRBD2 (5 bases). The DNA end is a closer match to TRBJ2-5, so the J assignment may be wrong. The CDR3 is 16 amino acids. CDR1 is SNHLY, CDR2 FYNNEI, per germline. The CDR3 region is CASSERASKGRETQYF. CDR3 coding DNA: TGTGCCAGCAGTGAGAGGGCGTCTAAGGGAAGAGAGACCCAGTACTTC.

This clonotype was detected only a few times. DNA of the CDR3: TGTGCCAGCAGTGGGGACAGGGAGCATGGCTACACCTTC. It translates to CASSGDREHGYTF. The J gene is TRBJ1-2, the V gene TRBV12-3 or TRBV12-4; 9 bases agree with TRBD1. The CDR3 is 13 residues long. V lost 5 bases and J lost 6; bases outside the gene matches: 4.

This clonotype was recorded at least ten times. V is TRBV11-2 and J is TRBJ1-1, with 8 positions matching TRBD1. The CDR3 sequence is 17 residues long. The trim removed 1 base at V and 0 bases at J, leaving 7 bases unmatched. CDR1 and CDR2 (germline): SGHAT, FQNNGV. The CDR3 loop reads CASSLGDRLFLNTEAFF. The CDR3 DNA follows: TGTGCCAGCAGCTTAGGGGACAGGCTTTTCCTGAACACTGAAGCTTTCTTT. Based on the CDR3 plus reference TRBV11-2 and TRBJ1-1, the full variable domain is EAGVAQSPRYKIIEKRQSVAFWCNPISGHATLYWYQQILGQGPKLLIQFQNNGVVDDSQLPKDRFSAERLKGVDSTLKIQPAKLEDSAVYLCASSLGDRLFLNTEAFFGQGTRLTVV.

The rearrangement uses TRBV11-2 and TRBJ2-1; possible D gene TRBD2, 6 bases. The CDR3 length is 16 residues. The germline CDR1 and CDR2 sequences are SGHAT and FQNNGV. V was clipped by 5 bases and J by 6 bases, with 20 bases between them. Written as DNA, the CDR3 is TGTGCCAGCAGCCGCCGGGGACTCAATATCCTCAATGAGCAGTTCTTC. Protein: CASSRRGLNILNEQFF.

This clonotype came up many times. The chain combines TRBV7-9 with TRBJ2-1; tentative D call: TRBD2 (6 bases). The CDR3 sequence is 19 residues long. Germline CDR1 SEHNR, CDR2 FQNEAQ (reference sequence). V was trimmed by 0 bases and J by 0 bases, leaving 18 bases between them. As DNA, the CDR3 is TGTGCCAGCAGCTTAGCGGAGGGCACCTCTCGGAGCTCCTACAATGAGCAGTTCTTC. Residues: CASSLAEGTSRSSYNEQFF. Full variable domain (rest looked up from reference TRBV7-9 and TRBJ2-1): DTGVSQNPRHKITKRGQNVTFRCDPISEHNRLYWYRQTLGQGPEFLTYFQNEAQLEKSRLLSDRFSAERPKGSFSTLEIQRTEQGDSAMYLCASSLAEGTSRSSYNEQFFGPGTRLTVL.

There are a few counts of this clonotype. The chain combines TRBV6-2 or TRBV6-3 with TRBJ2-7; D ambiguous. The CDR3 spans 14 residues. The germline V gene has CDR1 MNHEY and CDR2 SVGEGT. The V and J ends lost 5 bases and 2 bases respectively, with 13 bases between them. In nucleotides, the CDR3 is TGTGCCAGCAGTACCCAGAGGAGCGCCTACGAGCAGTACTTC. Encoded protein: CASSTQRSAYEQYF.

This clonotype was found many times. The gene calls are TRBV5-1 and TRBJ2-1, with 9 bases that match TRBD2. Germline V gene sequence: CDR1 SGHRS, CDR2 YFSETQ. The CDR3 spans 15 residues. V lost 0 bases to trimming and J lost 10 bases; unmatched junction nucleotides: 8. This CDR3 is CASSLVSSGDMEQFF. The CDR3, as DNA: TGCGCCAGCAGCTTGGTGTCTAGCGGGGACATGGAGCAGTTCTTC.

The CDR3 reads CAWRLRNTEAFF. The CDR3 coding sequence is TGTGCCTGGAGGTTACGGAACACTGAAGCTTTCTTT. This chain connects TRBV30 to TRBJ1-1; unclear D gene. This CDR3 contains 12 residues. The V end was cut by 3 bases, the J end by 1 base, with 6 bases between. Germline loops: CDR1 GTSNPN, CDR2 SVGIG (reference sequence).

Turning to this clonotype: This probably arose from a read error, given a far larger clone one base away. V and J are TRBV5-1 and TRBJ2-1; D may be TRBD1 (5 bases). V lost 0 bases and J lost 10, with 11 bases in between. The CDR3 spans 13 residues. Germline CDR1 is SGHRS and CDR2 is YFSETQ. The CDR3 region has the DNA TGCGCCAGCAGCTTGGCAGGGAAGTACGAGCAGTTCTTC. Protein sequence: CASSLAGKYEQFF.